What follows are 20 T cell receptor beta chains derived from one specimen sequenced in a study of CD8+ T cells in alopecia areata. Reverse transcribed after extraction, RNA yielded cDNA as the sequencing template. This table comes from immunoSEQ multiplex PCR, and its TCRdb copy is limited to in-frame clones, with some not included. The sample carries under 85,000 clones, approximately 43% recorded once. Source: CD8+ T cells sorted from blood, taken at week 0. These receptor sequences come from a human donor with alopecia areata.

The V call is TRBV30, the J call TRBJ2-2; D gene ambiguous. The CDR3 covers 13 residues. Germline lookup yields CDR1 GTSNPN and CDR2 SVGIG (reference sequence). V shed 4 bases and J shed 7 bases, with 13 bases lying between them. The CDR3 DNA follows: TGTGCCTGGACTTACAGAGCTGGCGGGGAGCTGTTTTTT. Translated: CAWTYRAGGELFF. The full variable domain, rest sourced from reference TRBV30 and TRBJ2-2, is SQTIHQWPATLVQPVGSPLSLECTVEGTSNPNLYWYRQAAGRGLQLLFYSVGIGQISSEVPQNLSASRPQDRQFILSSKKLLLSDSGFYLCAWTYRAGGELFFGEGSRLTVL.

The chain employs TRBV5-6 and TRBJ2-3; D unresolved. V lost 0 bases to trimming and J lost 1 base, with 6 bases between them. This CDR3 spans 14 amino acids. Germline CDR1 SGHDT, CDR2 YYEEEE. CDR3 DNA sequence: TGTGCCAGCAGCTTGGTGAGCCGCACAGATACGCAGTATTTT. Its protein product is CASSLVSRTDTQYF.

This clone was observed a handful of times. CDR3 sequence (DNA): TGTGCCACCAGCGAGGGGGGACGCTACGAGCAGTACTTC. Its protein is CATSEGGRYEQYF. V usage is TRBV15 and J usage is TRBJ2-7, with D possibly being TRBD1 or TRBD2 (6 bases each). The V gene's germline CDR1 is LNHNV and CDR2 YYDKDF (reference sequence). This CDR3 has 13 amino acids. Trimming pared 5 bases from V and 3 bases from J, leaving 11 bases between.

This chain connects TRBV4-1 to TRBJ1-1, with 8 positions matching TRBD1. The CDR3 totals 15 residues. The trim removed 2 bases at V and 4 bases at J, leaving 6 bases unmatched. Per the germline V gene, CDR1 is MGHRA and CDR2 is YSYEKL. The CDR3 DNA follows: TGCGCCAGCAGCCAATCAGGGGGCGGGGGCACTGAAGCTTTCTTT. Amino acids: CASSQSGGGGTEAFF.

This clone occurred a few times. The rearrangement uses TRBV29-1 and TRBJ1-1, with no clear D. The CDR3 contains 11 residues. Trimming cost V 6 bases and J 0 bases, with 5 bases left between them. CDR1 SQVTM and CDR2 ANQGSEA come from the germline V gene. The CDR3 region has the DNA TGCAGCGTACACATGAACACTGAAGCTTTCTTT. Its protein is CSVHMNTEAFF.

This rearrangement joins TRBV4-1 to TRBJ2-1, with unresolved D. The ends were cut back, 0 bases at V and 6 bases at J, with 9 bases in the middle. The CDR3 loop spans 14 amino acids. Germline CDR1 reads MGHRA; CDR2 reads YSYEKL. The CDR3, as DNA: TGCGCCAGCAGCCAAGATCACGTGGCCAATGAGCAGTTCTTC. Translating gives CASSQDHVANEQFF.

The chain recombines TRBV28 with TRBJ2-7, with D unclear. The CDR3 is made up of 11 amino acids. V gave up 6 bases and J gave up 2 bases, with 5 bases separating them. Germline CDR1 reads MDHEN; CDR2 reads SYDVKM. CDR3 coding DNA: TGTGCCAGCAGCGTCGCCTACGAGCAGTACTTC. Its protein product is CASSVAYEQYF.

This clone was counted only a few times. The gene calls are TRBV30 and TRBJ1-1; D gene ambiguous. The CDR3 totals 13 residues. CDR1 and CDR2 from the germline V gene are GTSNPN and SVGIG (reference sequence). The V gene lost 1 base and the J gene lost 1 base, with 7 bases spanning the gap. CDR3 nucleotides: TGTGCCTGGAGTGATGGCGGGAACACTGAAGCTTTCTTT. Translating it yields CAWSDGGNTEAFF. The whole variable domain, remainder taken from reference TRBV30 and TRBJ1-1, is SQTIHQWPATLVQPVGSPLSLECTVEGTSNPNLYWYRQAAGRGLQLLFYSVGIGQISSEVPQNLSASRPQDRQFILSSKKLLLSDSGFYLCAWSDGGNTEAFFGQGTRLTVV.

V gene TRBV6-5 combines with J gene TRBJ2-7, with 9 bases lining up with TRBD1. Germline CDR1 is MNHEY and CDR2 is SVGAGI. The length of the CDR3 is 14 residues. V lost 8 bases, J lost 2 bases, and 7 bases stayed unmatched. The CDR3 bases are TGTGCCAGCGGGATGGGACAGGGTGCCTACGAGCAGTACTTC. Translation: CASGMGQGAYEQYF.

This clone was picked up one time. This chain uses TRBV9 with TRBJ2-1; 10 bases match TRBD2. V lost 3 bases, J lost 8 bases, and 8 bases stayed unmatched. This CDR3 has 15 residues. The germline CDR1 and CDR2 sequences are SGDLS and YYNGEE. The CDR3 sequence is CASSASGRASYEQFF. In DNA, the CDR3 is TGTGCCAGCAGCGCAAGCGGGAGGGCCTCTTATGAGCAGTTCTTC.

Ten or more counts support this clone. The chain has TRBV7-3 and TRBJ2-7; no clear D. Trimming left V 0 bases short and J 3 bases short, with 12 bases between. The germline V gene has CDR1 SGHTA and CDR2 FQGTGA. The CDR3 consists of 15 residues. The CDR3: CASSLTPAPLYEQYF. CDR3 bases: TGTGCCAGCAGCTTAACCCCCGCCCCCCTCTACGAGCAGTACTTC.

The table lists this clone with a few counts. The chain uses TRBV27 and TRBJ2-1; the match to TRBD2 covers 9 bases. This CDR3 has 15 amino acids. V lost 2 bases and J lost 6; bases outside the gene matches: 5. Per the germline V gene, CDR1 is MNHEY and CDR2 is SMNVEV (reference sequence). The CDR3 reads CASSLAGGVLNEQFF. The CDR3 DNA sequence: TGTGCCAGCAGTTTAGCGGGAGGGGTTCTCAATGAGCAGTTCTTC.

CDR3: CASSVQGEIFPTGELFF. CDR3 bases: TGTGCCAGCAGCGTACAAGGAGAGATATTCCCCACCGGGGAGCTGTTTTTT. V usage is TRBV9 and J usage is TRBJ2-2; D unresolved. The CDR3 covers 17 residues. Trimming took off 1 base at V and 4 bases at J, with 17 bases between the two ends. Germline lookup yields CDR1 SGDLS and CDR2 YYNGEE. Combining the CDR3 with reference TRBV9 and TRBJ2-2 gives the whole variable domain DSGVTQTPKHLITATGQRVTLRCSPRSGDLSVYWYQQSLDQGLQFLIQYYNGEERAKGNILERFSAQQFPDLHSELNLSSLELGDSALYFCASSVQGEIFPTGELFFGEGSRLTVL.

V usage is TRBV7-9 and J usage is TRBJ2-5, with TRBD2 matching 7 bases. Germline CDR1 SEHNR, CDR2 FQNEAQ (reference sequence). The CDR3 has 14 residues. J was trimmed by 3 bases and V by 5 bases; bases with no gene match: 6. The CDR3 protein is CASSHSAGEETQYF. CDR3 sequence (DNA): TGTGCCAGCAGCCACAGCGCGGGGGAAGAGACCCAGTACTTC.

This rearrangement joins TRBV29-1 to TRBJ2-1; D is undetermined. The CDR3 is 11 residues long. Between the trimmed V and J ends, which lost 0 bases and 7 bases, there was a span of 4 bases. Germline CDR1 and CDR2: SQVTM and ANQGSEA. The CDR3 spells CSVEDRNEQFF. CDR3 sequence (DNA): TGCAGCGTTGAAGATCGGAATGAGCAGTTCTTC.

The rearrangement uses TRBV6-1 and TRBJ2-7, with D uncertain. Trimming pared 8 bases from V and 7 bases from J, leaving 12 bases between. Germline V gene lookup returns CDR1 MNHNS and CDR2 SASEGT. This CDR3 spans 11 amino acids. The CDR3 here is CASSVGMEQYF. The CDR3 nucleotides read TGTGCCAGCTCGGTCGGTATGGAGCAGTACTTC.

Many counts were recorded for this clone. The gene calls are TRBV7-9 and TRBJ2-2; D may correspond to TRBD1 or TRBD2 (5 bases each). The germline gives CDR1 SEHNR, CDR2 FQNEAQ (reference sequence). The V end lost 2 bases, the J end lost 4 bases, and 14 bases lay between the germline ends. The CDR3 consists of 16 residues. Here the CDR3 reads CASSLNARGPTGELFF. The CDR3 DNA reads TGTGCCAGCAGCTTAAACGCCCGGGGCCCCACCGGGGAGCTGTTTTTT. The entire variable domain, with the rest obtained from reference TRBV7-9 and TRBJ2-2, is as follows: DTGVSQNPRHKITKRGQNVTFRCDPISEHNRLYWYRQTLGQGPEFLTYFQNEAQLEKSRLLSDRFSAERPKGSFSTLEIQRTEQGDSAMYLCASSLNARGPTGELFFGEGSRLTVL.

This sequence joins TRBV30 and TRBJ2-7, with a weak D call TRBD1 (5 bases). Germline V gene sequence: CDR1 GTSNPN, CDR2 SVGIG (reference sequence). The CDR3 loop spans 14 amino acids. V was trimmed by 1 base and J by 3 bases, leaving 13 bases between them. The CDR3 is CAWSGRQGFYEQYF. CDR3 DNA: TGTGCCTGGAGTGGCCGCCAGGGATTCTACGAGCAGTACTTC. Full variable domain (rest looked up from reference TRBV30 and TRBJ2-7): SQTIHQWPATLVQPVGSPLSLECTVEGTSNPNLYWYRQAAGRGLQLLFYSVGIGQISSEVPQNLSASRPQDRQFILSSKKLLLSDSGFYLCAWSGRQGFYEQYFGPGTRLTVT.

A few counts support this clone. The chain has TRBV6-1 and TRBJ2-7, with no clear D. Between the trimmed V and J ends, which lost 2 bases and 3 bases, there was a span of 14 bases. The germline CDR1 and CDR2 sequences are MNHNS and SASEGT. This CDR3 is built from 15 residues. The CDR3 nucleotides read TGTGCCAGCAGTGAATATGGGTTCTCTGACTACGAGCAGTACTTC. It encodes CASSEYGFSDYEQYF.

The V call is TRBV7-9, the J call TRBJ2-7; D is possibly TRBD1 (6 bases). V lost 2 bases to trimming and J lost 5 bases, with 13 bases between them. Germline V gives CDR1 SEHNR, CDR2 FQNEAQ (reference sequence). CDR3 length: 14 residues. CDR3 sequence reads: CASSLLPTGDEQYF. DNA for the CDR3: TGTGCCAGCAGCTTACTCCCGACAGGAGACGAGCAGTACTTC. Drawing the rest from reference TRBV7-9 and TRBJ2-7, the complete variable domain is DTGVSQNPRHKITKRGQNVTFRCDPISEHNRLYWYRQTLGQGPEFLTYFQNEAQLEKSRLLSDRFSAERPKGSFSTLEIQRTEQGDSAMYLCASSLLPTGDEQYFGPGTRLTVT.